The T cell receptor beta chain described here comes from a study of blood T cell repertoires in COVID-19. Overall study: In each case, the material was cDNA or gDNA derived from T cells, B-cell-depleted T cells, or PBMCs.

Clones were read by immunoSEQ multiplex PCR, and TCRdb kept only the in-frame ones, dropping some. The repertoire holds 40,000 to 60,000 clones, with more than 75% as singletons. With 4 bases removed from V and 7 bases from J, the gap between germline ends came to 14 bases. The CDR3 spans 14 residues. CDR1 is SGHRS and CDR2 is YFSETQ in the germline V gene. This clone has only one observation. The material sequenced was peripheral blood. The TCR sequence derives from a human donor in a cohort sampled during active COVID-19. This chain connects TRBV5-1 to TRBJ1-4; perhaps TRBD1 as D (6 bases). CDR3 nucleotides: TGCGCCAGCAGCCAACAGGGAGTAGCTGAAAAACTGTTTTTT. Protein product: CASSQQGVAEKLFF. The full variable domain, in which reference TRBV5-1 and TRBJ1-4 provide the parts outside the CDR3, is KAGVTQTPRYLIKTRGQQVTLSCSPISGHRSVSWYQQTPGQGLQFLFEYFSETQRNKGNFPGRFSGRQFSNSRSEMNVSTLELGDSALYLCASSQQGVAEKLFFGSGTQLSVL.